This TCR beta chain was sequenced in a study of a mutant IDH1 vaccine in newly diagnosed glioma. About the research overall: Commencement of vaccination occurred 4-6 weeks following radiotherapy alone, or concurrently with temozolomide cycles. Earlier care involved radiotherapy, temozolomide, or both, and the majority received both. Notes on the study in general: Of all patients, around 94% showed vaccine-induced immune responses.

The protocol was immunoSEQ multiplex PCR, while the TCRdb copy is restricted to in-frame clones and leaves out a portion. This table has tens of thousands of clones, roughly 83% appearing once. Time point denoted: week 47, end of study. The study gave 300 ug of mutant IDH1 20-mer peptide per vaccine dose, with topical imiquimod. Details on this clone: Its cognate antigen is unknown.

In germline, CDR1 is PRHDT, CDR2 FYEKMQ (reference sequence). The CDR3 is 13 residues long. The V end lost 0 bases, the J end lost 4 bases, and 4 bases lay between the germline ends. The chain uses TRBV13 and TRBJ1-3, with no clear D. This receptor was identified in a woman aged 30 to 39 with glioma. Some clones in this sample may be carry-over from other donors' samples. The material was PBMCs, obtained from a glioma patient whose treatment included an IDH1 peptide vaccine. The CDR3 region is CASSLGSGNTIYF. CDR3 coding DNA: TGTGCCAGCAGCTTAGGGTCGGGAAACACCATATATTTT.